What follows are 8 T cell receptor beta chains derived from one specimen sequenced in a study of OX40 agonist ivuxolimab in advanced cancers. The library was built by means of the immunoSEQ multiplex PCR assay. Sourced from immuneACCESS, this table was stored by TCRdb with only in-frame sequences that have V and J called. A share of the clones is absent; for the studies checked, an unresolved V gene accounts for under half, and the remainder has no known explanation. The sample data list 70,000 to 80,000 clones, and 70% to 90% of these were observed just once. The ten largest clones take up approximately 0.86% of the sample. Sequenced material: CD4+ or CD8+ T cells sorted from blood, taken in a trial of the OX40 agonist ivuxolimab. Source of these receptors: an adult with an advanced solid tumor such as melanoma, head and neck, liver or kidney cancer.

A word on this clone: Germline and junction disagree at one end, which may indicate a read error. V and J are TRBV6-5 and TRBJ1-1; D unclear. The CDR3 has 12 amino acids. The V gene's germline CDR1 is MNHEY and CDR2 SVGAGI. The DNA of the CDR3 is TGTGCCATCAGTAGGGAGGCTACTGAAGCTTTCTTT. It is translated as CAISREATEAFF.

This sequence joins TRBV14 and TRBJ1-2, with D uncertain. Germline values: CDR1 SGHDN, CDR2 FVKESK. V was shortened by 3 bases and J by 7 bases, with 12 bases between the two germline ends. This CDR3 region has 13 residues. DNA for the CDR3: TGTGCCAGCAGCCAGGGCCTTACCGCTGGCTACACCTTC. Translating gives CASSQGLTAGYTF.

The CDR3 nucleotides are TGCGCCAGGACGGGTGGTTTCAGGGGGGGGAGGGACACCGGGGAGCTGTTTTTT. Residues: CARTGGFRGGRDTGELFF. V usage is TRBV10-1 and J usage is TRBJ2-2, with D perhaps TRBD1 or TRBD2 (7 bases each). Germline CDR1 WNHNN, CDR2 SYGVQD (reference sequence). The CDR3 contains 18 residues. Trimming cost V 9 bases and J 3 bases, with 26 bases left between them.

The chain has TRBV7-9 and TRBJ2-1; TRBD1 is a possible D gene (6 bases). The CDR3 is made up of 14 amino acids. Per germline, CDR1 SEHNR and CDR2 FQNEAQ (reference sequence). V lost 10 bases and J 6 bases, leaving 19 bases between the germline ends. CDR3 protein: CATRILEGGNEQFF. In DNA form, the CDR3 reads TGTGCCACCAGAATTCTGGAAGGGGGCAATGAGCAGTTCTTC.

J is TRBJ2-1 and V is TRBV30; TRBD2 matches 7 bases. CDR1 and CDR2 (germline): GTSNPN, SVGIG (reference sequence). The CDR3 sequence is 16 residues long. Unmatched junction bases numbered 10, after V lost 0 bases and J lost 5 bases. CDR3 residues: CAWSVSGPGLHNEQFF. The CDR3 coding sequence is TGTGCCTGGAGTGTAAGTGGGCCGGGACTACACAATGAGCAGTTCTTC.

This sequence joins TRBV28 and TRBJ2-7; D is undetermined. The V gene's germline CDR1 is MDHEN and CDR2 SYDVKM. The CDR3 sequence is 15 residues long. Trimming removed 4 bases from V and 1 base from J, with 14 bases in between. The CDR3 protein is CASSSDKAKSYEQYF. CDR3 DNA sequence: TGTGCCAGCAGTTCCGACAAGGCGAAATCCTACGAGCAGTACTTC.

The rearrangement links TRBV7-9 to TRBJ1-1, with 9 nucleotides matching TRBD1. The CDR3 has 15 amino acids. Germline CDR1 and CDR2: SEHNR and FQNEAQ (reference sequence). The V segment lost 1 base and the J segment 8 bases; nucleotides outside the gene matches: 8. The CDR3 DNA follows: TGTGCCAGCAGCTTAGAAACAGGGGGCTTCGGGGAAGCTTTCTTT. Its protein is CASSLETGGFGEAFF. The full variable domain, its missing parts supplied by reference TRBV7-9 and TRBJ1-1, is DTGVSQNPRHKITKRGQNVTFRCDPISEHNRLYWYRQTLGQGPEFLTYFQNEAQLEKSRLLSDRFSAERPKGSFSTLEIQRTEQGDSAMYLCASSLETGGFGEAFFGQGTRLTVV.

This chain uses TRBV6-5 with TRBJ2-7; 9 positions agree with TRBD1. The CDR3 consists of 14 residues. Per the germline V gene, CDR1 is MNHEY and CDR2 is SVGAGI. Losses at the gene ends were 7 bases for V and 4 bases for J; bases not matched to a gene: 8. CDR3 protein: CASTLDRGGYEQYF. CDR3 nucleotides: TGTGCCAGCACCTTGGACAGGGGAGGTTACGAGCAGTACTTC.